Sequencing of this T cell receptor beta chain was carried out in a study of blood T cell repertoires in COVID-19. Study summary: Acute and convalescent COVID-19 samples came from the United States, Italy and Spain. PBMCs, B-cell-depleted T cells, or T cells provided the cDNA or gDNA that made up the material.

This clone was recorded a few times. Original handling: Reference gene primer amplification in the assay estimated nucleated cell counts. Generated by immunoSEQ multiplex PCR, the TCRdb table keeps only in-frame clones and is missing some. D and trimming come from the DNA, and the V and J calls and clone size come from that table. The table shows some 250,000 clones, with about 86% occurring only once. Germline values: CDR1 SGHTA, CDR2 FQGNSA. V shed 5 bases and J 6 bases; nucleotides not matched to a gene: 9. This CDR3 region has 14 residues. The sequenced material came from peripheral blood. This sequence joins TRBV7-2 and TRBJ2-7, with 8 bases fitting TRBD1. The TCR comes from a man aged 30-40 years with active or convalescent COVID-19. The CDR3 DNA reads as TGTGCCAGCAGCACAGGGGGGAGCCGATCCGAGCAGTACTTC. Translated: CASSTGGSRSEQYF.